The present T cell receptor (beta chain) was sequenced within a study of T cell responses to AZD1222 COVID-19 vaccine. General observations from the study: White British donors predominated, females outnumbered males, and clonal diversity was possibly underestimated. A reported finding is that nearly half of spike-specific TCRs target unmutated variant regions.

Regarding this clone: Its antigen remains unknown.

Looked up from germline, CDR1 is SGHVS and CDR2 is FQNEAQ. Germline trimming cut 3 bases from V and 7 bases from J; bases unmatched to any gene: 9. The CDR3 sequence is 16 residues long. Repertoires were generated with immunoSEQ multiplex PCR, while TCRdb's copy carries only in-frame clones and drops some. The top ten hold around 1.2% of the sample, which has 95,000 to 150,000 clones, 87% seen once. This chain joins TRBV7-8 and TRBJ1-4; 9 bases are shared with TRBD1. This sample comprised peripheral blood, obtained on day 0 of AZD1222 vaccination. This receptor was taken from an adult in good health. CDR3 sequence reads: CASSLEGTGWGEKLFF. DNA of the CDR3: TGTGCCAGCAGCTTGGAAGGGACAGGGTGGGGTGAAAAACTGTTTTTT.